Listed below are T cell receptor beta chains from one sample, sequenced in a study of blood T cells in healthy people across ages. TCRdb passed the 5' RACE reads through MiXCR, listing each CDR3 protein once. The table lists hundreds of thousands of distinct CDR3 sequences, roughly 60% of them singletons. What was sequenced was blood. These receptor sequences come from a man aged 25 to 45 in good health. Each CDR3 is given with its conserved first and last residue. A D gene is named only where the DNA matches it firmly. The size field is filled for only some rows; it gives once, few, many or a size class.

clone size	V gene	J gene	D gene	CDR3 protein	CDR3 DNA
once	TRBV4-2	TRBJ1-2	NA	CASSQERGTLNYGYTF	TGTGCCAGCAGCCAAGAAAGAGGCACGCTGAACTATGGCTACACCTTC
NA	TRBV13	TRBJ2-7	TRBD1	CASSLRGPHEQYF	TGTGCCAGCAGCCTCAGGGGGCCCCACGAGCAGTACTTC
few	TRBV29-1	TRBJ2-5	TRBD2	CSGRLAGGGNGRETQYF	TGCAGCGGCCGACTAGCGGGAGGGGGTAACGGGCGAGAGACCCAGTACTTC
NA	TRBV7-9	TRBJ1-4	TRBD1	CASSLGDSPNEKLFF	TGTGCCAGCAGCTTAGGGGACAGCCCTAATGAAAAACTGTTTTTT
few	TRBV20-1	TRBJ2-5	NA	CSGIGAGAVREQYF	TGCAGTGGCATAGGGGCGGGGGCCGTGAGGGAGCAGTACTTC
few	TRBV5-1	TRBJ2-1	TRBD1	CASSSGQGAHNEQFF	TGCGCCAGCAGCTCCGGACAGGGGGCGCACAATGAGCAGTTCTTC
NA	TRBV27	TRBJ2-7	NA	CASGNDYAYEQYF	TGTGCCAGCGGTAATGACTACGCCTACGAGCAGTACTTC
NA	TRBV7-2	TRBJ1-1	TRBD1	CASSVTGTAEAFF	TGTGCCAGCAGCGTCACGGGGACAGCTGAAGCTTTCTTT
NA	TRBV12-3/TRBV12-4	TRBJ1-5	NA	CASSPTALYQPQHF	TGTGCCAGCAGTCCGACAGCCCTTTATCAGCCCCAGCATTTT
NA	TRBV15	TRBJ2-1	TRBD2	CATSRATPGTSGRASYNEQFF	TGTGCCACCAGCAGAGCAACACCCGGGACTAGCGGGAGGGCATCCTACAATGAGCAGTTCTTC